This entry is about one T cell receptor (beta chain). The source of the sample is a study of blood T cell repertoires in COVID-19. Looked up from germline, CDR1 is SGHAT and CDR2 is FQNNGV. Deletions cut 0 bases from V and 4 bases from J, with 13 bases between. The CDR3 is made up of 16 amino acids. Recruitment covered over 20 US areas and drew participants whose ages spanned roughly 18 to 90 years. Participant-given clinical history determined each cohort assignment. As handled by the study authors: Quantification of nucleated cells was approximated via reference gene primer amplification. Some clones are missing from TCRdb's copy, which holds only in-frame ones; the method was immunoSEQ multiplex PCR. For V, J and clone size, that table is used; D and trimming come from the DNA. The sample consists of some 250,000 clones, approximately 83% of them appearing once.

The TCR comes from a woman aged 45-65 years who had recovered from COVID-19. The specimen sequenced was PBMCs or T cells enriched from blood (not recorded which). This chain uses TRBV11-2 with TRBJ1-3; no clear D gene. The CDR3 DNA is TGTGCCAGCAGCTTAGAAGGTGGAGGAATGGGAAACACCATATATTTT. This encodes CASSLEGGGMGNTIYF.